Below, 12 T cell receptor beta chains from the same sample are listed, as sequenced in a study of neoadjuvant anti-PD-1 for oral cavity cancer. Documented time point: after neoadjuvant nivolumab, at surgical resection. Here immunoSEQ multiplex PCR was the method, and the copy in TCRdb shows in-frame clones only, minus some. This table has more than 11,000 clones, roughly 70% appearing once. Sequencing used PBMCs, obtained after nivolumab (anti-PD-1) treatment. The receptors here all came from a person aged 35-79 years with oral cavity squamous cell carcinoma.

The chain is built from TRBV5-1 and TRBJ2-2, with TRBD2 matching 14 bases. Germline-derived CDR1 and CDR2 are SGHRS and YFSETQ. The CDR3 consists of 19 residues. V gave up 7 bases and J gave up 0 bases; unmatched junction bases: 11. The CDR3 DNA sequence: TGCGCCAGCGGCCCCCGGACTAGCGGGAGGCTGGCGAACACCGGGGAGCTGTTTTTT. The encoded protein is CASGPRTSGRLANTGELFF. Using reference TRBV5-1 and TRBJ2-2 for the parts outside the CDR3, the full variable domain is KAGVTQTPRYLIKTRGQQVTLSCSPISGHRSVSWYQQTPGQGLQFLFEYFSETQRNKGNFPGRFSGRQFSNSRSEMNVSTLELGDSALYLCASGPRTSGRLANTGELFFGEGSRLTVL.

The chain employs TRBV5-1 and TRBJ2-1; 8 bases line up with TRBD2. V dropped 2 bases and J dropped 0; count of bases not matched to a gene: 1. Per germline, CDR1 SGHRS and CDR2 YFSETQ. This CDR3 has 15 residues. The CDR3 region has the DNA TGCGCCAGCAGCTTCAGCGGGAGCTCCTACAATGAGCAGTTCTTC. It codes for CASSFSGSSYNEQFF.

For the CDR3, the DNA is TGTGCCAGCAGCTTGGCATACGGGAATCAGCCCCAGCATTTT. This sequence encodes CASSLAYGNQPQHF. The chain is built from TRBV5-5 and TRBJ1-5; D is ambiguous. The V gene lost 0 bases and the J gene lost 4 bases, with 8 bases spanning the gap. Germline V gene sequence: CDR1 SGHKS, CDR2 YYEKEE (reference sequence). The CDR3 extends over 14 amino acids.

This clone has a single count. The chain uses TRBV6-6 and TRBJ2-7, with D possibly being TRBD1 (6 bases). The CDR3 is 13 residues long. V lost 8 bases to trimming and J lost 2 bases, with 13 bases between them. Per the germline V gene, CDR1 is MNHNY and CDR2 is SVGAGI (reference sequence). CDR3 sequence (DNA): TGTGCCAGCTTCGGACAGACGACCTACGAGCAGTACTTC. This translates into CASFGQTTYEQYF.

There are a few counts of this clone. This chain connects TRBV2 to TRBJ2-7; either TRBD1 or TRBD2 may fit D (5 bases each). Between the trimmed V and J ends, which lost 3 bases and 0 bases, there was a span of 9 bases. CDR3 length: 14 residues. The germline CDR1 and CDR2 sequences are SNHLY and FYNNEI. CDR3 DNA sequence: TGTGCCAGCAGTGACGGGACGTTCTCCTACGAGCAGTACTTC. It specifies CASSDGTFSYEQYF.

This chain links TRBV2 with TRBJ2-5; D is perhaps TRBD1 (6 bases). The CDR3 is 14 amino acids. Trimming removed 2 bases from V and 13 bases from J, with 20 bases in between. Germline V gene sequence: CDR1 SNHLY, CDR2 FYNNEI. The CDR3 DNA follows: TGTGCCAGCAGTGAAAACAAGGGTTACGGGACATCGTACTTC. Protein sequence: CASSENKGYGTSYF.

J is TRBJ2-7 and V is TRBV7-9; 12 positions agree with TRBD1. The length of the CDR3 is 14 residues. After removal of 3 bases from V and 6 bases from J, the junction contained 3 bases not matched to a gene. Looked up from germline, CDR1 is SEHNR and CDR2 is FQNEAQ (reference sequence). CDR3 in DNA: TGTGCCAGCAGCTTCGGGACAGGGGGCGGCGAGCAGTACTTC. Translation: CASSFGTGGGEQYF.

The chain links TRBV5-8 to TRBJ2-7; D may be TRBD1 or TRBD2 (5 bases each). Germline CDR1 reads SGHTS; CDR2 reads YDEGEE. The V and J ends lost 0 bases and 4 bases respectively, with 17 bases between them. This CDR3 comprises 16 residues. The CDR3 reads CASSLVIKRGPYEQYF. DNA of the CDR3: TGTGCCAGCAGCTTGGTGATCAAGAGGGGACCTTACGAGCAGTACTTC.

Here the CDR3 reads CSVGDISYEQYF. In DNA, the CDR3 is TGCAGCGTTGGGGACATATCCTACGAGCAGTACTTC. V usage is TRBV29-1 and J usage is TRBJ2-7, with D maybe TRBD1 (6 bases). Per the germline V gene, CDR1 is SQVTM and CDR2 is ANQGSEA. Trimming removed 4 bases from V and 1 base from J, with 8 bases in between. The CDR3 contains 12 residues.

The chain carries TRBV7-3 and TRBJ2-5, with TRBD2 matching 7 bases. Germline values: CDR1 SGHTA, CDR2 FQGTGA. The junction had 3 bases not matched to a gene; V was cut back by 1 base and J by 1 base. The CDR3 has 15 amino acids. The DNA of the CDR3 is TGTGCCAGCAGCTTAAACGGCGGGGGCCAAGAGACCCAGTACTTC. It encodes CASSLNGGGQETQYF.

This clone was seen a few times. V and J are TRBV7-2 and TRBJ2-7; 11 nucleotides match TRBD2. Germline-derived CDR1 and CDR2 are SGHTA and FQGNSA. After removal of 3 bases from V and 2 bases from J, the junction contained 3 bases not matched to a gene. CDR3 length: 15 residues. The CDR3 spells CASSLTSGTTYEQYF. CDR3 bases: TGTGCCAGCAGCTTGACTAGCGGGACCACCTACGAGCAGTACTTC.

This chain connects TRBV28 to TRBJ1-5, with unresolved D. CDR3 size: 14 residues. The V gene lost 3 bases and the J gene lost 1 base, with 7 bases spanning the gap. Germline V gene sequence: CDR1 MDHEN, CDR2 SYDVKM. The CDR3 region is CASSFRGSNQPQHF. As DNA, the CDR3 is TGTGCCAGCAGTTTCCGGGGAAGCAATCAGCCCCAGCATTTT.